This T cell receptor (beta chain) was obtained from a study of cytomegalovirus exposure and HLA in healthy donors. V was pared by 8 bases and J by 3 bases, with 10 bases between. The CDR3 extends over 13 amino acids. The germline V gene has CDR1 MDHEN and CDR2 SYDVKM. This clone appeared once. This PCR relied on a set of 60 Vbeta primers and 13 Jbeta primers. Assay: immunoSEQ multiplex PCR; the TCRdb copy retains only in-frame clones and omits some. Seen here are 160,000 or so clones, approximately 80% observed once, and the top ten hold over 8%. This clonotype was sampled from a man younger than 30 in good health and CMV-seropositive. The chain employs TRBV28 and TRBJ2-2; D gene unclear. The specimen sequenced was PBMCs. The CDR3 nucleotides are TGTGCCAGCTTGCACAGCTACACCGGGGAGCTGTTTTTT. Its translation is CASLHSYTGELFF.